A single sample gave rise to the 21 T cell receptor beta chains below, sequenced in a study of vaccination and CD4 T cells after COVID-19 (dated by TCRdb to between 2021 and 2022). Libraries were prepared through PCR. The instrument was an Illumina iSeq 100. DNA from cultured CD4+ T cells underwent TCR sequencing with the Oncomine TCR Beta short-read assay at the Johns Hopkins FTIC core. TCRdb passed the public sequencing reads through fastp at Q25 and MiXCR, retaining productive beta sequences. Rows merge per CDR3 protein into single entries with the most common DNA and genes. Counted in this sample were some 16,000 distinct CDR3 sequences; roughly 36% of them appeared once. The top ten constitute approximately 23% of the sample. These receptors lack a known antigen. What this sample's treatment or condition label stands for: roughly 11-day PBMC culture with coronavirus spike peptide pools or control peptides (ViraFEST assay).

The sample here was CD4+ T cells from blood, cultured in vitro, taken before SARS-CoV-2 vaccination. These TCRs come from a human donor who received a COVID-19 vaccine.

This chain uses TRBV20-1 with TRBJ1-1; 11 nucleotides line up with TRBD1. The CDR3 is 14 residues long. Germline trimming cut 3 bases from V and 6 bases from J; bases unmatched to any gene: 6. Germline CDR1 reads DFQATT; CDR2 reads SNEGSKA (reference sequence). CDR3 DNA: TGCAGTGCTAGCGGAGGACAGGGGGCGGCTGAAGCTTTCTTT. This encodes CSASGGQGAAEAFF.

This clonotype has just a few counts. V and J are TRBV7-7 and TRBJ1-1; D gene unclear. The CDR3 extends over 16 amino acids. Germline V lookup: CDR1 SSHAT, CDR2 FNYEAQ (reference sequence). V was shortened by 5 bases and J by 1 base, with 17 bases between the two germline ends. The CDR3 nucleotides read TGTGCCAGCAGCCCGGAACGCTCGGCAGAGAACACTGAAGCTTTCTTT. Amino acids: CASSPERSAENTEAFF.

Only a few counts were recorded for this clonotype. The genes are TRBV19 and TRBJ1-2; 7 bases are a match to TRBD1. CDR3 length equals 13 residues. CDR1 and CDR2 (germline): LNHDA, SQIVND (reference sequence). V was clipped by 6 bases and J by 6 bases; unmatched bases: 7. CDR3 nucleotides: TGTGCCAGTAGCCCGAGGGGGCGAAATGGCTACACCTTC. This sequence encodes CASSPRGRNGYTF. Together with reference TRBV19 and TRBJ1-2, the CDR3 gives the full variable domain: DGGITQSPKYLFRKEGQNVTLSCEQNLNHDAMYWYRQDPGQGLRLIYYSQIVNDFQKGDIAEGYSVSREKKESFPLTVTSAQKNPTAFYLCASSPRGRNGYTFGSGTRLTVV.

V gene TRBV5-1 combines with J gene TRBJ1-1, with 8 nucleotides matching TRBD1. CDR3 length equals 17 residues. The ends lost 3 bases at V and 0 bases at J; junction bases unmatched: 10. The germline CDR1 and CDR2 sequences are SGHRS and YFSETQ. CDR3 nucleotides: TGCGCCAGCAGCTATGACAGGGGTCGAACCTTGAACACTGAAGCTTTCTTT. Amino acid sequence: CASSYDRGRTLNTEAFF.

The J gene is TRBJ2-7, the V gene TRBV5-1; 8 bases map to TRBD2. The ends lost 2 bases at V and 5 bases at J; junction bases unmatched: 12. The germline V gene encodes CDR1 SGHRS and CDR2 YFSETQ. The CDR3 totals 16 residues. Here the CDR3 reads CASSFTPGGRPNEQYF. As DNA, the CDR3 is TGCGCCAGCAGCTTCACCCCGGGGGGGCGCCCTAACGAGCAGTACTTC.

This clonotype has a handful of counts. The chain combines TRBV18 with TRBJ1-2, with a weak D call TRBD1 (6 bases). CDR1 is KGHSH and CDR2 is LQKENI in the germline V gene. There are 13 residues in the CDR3. With 8 bases removed from V and 3 bases from J, the gap between germline ends came to 13 bases. The chain's CDR3 is CASRQDMDYGYTF. As DNA, the CDR3 is TGTGCCAGCCGACAGGACATGGACTATGGCTACACCTTC.

This rearrangement joins TRBV27 to TRBJ1-5; the D is unclear. This CDR3 has 16 amino acids. The germline gives CDR1 MNHEY, CDR2 SMNVEV (reference sequence). The V end was cut by 0 bases, the J end by 0 bases, with 9 bases between. The CDR3 region is CASSLSYTHSNQPQHF. CDR3 coding DNA: TGTGCCAGCAGTTTATCGTACACTCATAGCAATCAGCCCCAGCATTTT.

The table lists this clonotype with a few counts. This chain connects TRBV20-1 to TRBJ1-2; a weak D match, TRBD1 (5 bases). The V and J ends lost 4 bases and 5 bases respectively, with 14 bases between them. Germline values: CDR1 DFQATT, CDR2 SNEGSKA (reference sequence). The CDR3 length is 13 residues. The CDR3: CSATRGEGYGYTF. The CDR3 region has the DNA TGCAGTGCTACCCGGGGGGAGGGTTATGGCTACACCTTC.

This clonotype was detected only once. The J gene is TRBJ1-1, the V gene TRBV19; D possibly corresponds to TRBD1 (5 bases). V was pared by 2 bases and J by 5 bases, with 9 bases between. Per germline, CDR1 LNHDA and CDR2 SQIVND (reference sequence). The CDR3 covers 13 residues. The CDR3 protein is CASSISRGTEAFF. The CDR3 DNA follows: TGTGCCAGTAGTATATCCCGGGGGACTGAAGCTTTCTTT.

The rearrangement joins TRBV6-2 or TRBV6-3 to TRBJ1-2; TRBD1 matches at 10 bases. Trimming took 6 bases from V and 7 from J; bases not matched to a gene: 14. This CDR3 region has 16 residues. CDR1 MNHEY and CDR2 SVGEGT come from the germline V gene. The CDR3 region has the DNA TGTGCCAGCAGCCGGCCCCCGACAGGGGGCTATAGTGGCTACACCTTC. It translates to CASSRPPTGGYSGYTF.

The chain combines TRBV12-3 or TRBV12-4 with TRBJ2-1; the D call may be TRBD1 or TRBD2 (5 bases each). The CDR3 has 14 residues. With 2 bases removed from V and 9 bases from J, the gap between germline ends came to 14 bases. CDR3 loop: CASSLSVSGAEQFF. The DNA of the CDR3 is TGTGCCAGCAGTTTATCGGTCTCCGGGGCTGAGCAGTTCTTC.

This clonotype was found a few times. The rearrangement uses TRBV30 and TRBJ1-6; D not certain. The V end was cut by 1 base, the J end by 5 bases, with 6 bases between. CDR1 GTSNPN and CDR2 SVGIG come from the germline V gene (reference sequence). There are 13 residues in the CDR3. In nucleotides, the CDR3 is TGTGCCTGGAGTGAGCTTGATAATTCACCCCTCCACTTT. Translating gives CAWSELDNSPLHF.

This clonotype was seen once. The chain couples TRBV5-1 to TRBJ2-7, with D hard to call. Germline V gives CDR1 SGHRS, CDR2 YFSETQ. V was clipped by 1 base and J by 3 bases, with 8 bases between them. The CDR3 is 13 amino acids. The chain's CDR3 is CASSLKTYYEQYF. The CDR3 DNA follows: TGCGCCAGCAGCTTGAAGACATACTACGAGCAGTACTTC. Full variable domain (remainder filled in from reference TRBV5-1 and TRBJ2-7): KAGVTQTPRYLIKTRGQQVTLSCSPISGHRSVSWYQQTPGQGLQFLFEYFSETQRNKGNFPGRFSGRQFSNSRSEMNVSTLELGDSALYLCASSLKTYYEQYFGPGTRLTVT.

This clonotype was counted between two and nine times. The rearrangement uses TRBV7-9 and TRBJ1-2, with D perhaps TRBD1 (5 bases). Trimming took 2 bases from V and 2 from J, leaving 6 bases between them. Germline assignment: CDR1 SEHNR and CDR2 FQNEAQ (reference sequence). The CDR3 runs 13 residues. For the CDR3, the DNA is TGTGCCAGCAGCTTACAGGGAAACTATGGCTACACCTTC. Its translation is CASSLQGNYGYTF.

The genes are TRBV21-1 and TRBJ1-1; the tabulated D call, TRBD1, remains unverified against the DNA. TRBV21-1 is a pseudogene locus. The CDR3 extends over 14 amino acids. The CDR3 spells CASLQGANGTEAFF. The CDR3, as DNA: TGTGCCAGCTTACAGGGGGCTAACGGCACTGAAGCTTTCTTT.

The CDR3 nucleotides are TGTGCCAGCCGGGCGGCAAACACCGGGGAGCTGTTTTTT. Translation: CASRAANTGELFF. V gene TRBV6-1 combines with J gene TRBJ2-2; D remains unclear. Germline V gene sequence: CDR1 MNHNS, CDR2 SASEGT. Trimming removed 8 bases from V and 2 bases from J, with 9 bases in between. This CDR3 has 13 amino acids.

This clonotype was seen more than once but under ten times. The CDR3 DNA follows: TGTGCCAGCAGTTTCACGGGGGGGCAAACAGATACGCAGTATTTT. It is translated as CASSFTGGQTDTQYF. The chain carries TRBV25-1 and TRBJ2-3; the match to TRBD2 covers 8 bases. CDR3 length: 15 residues. After removal of 5 bases from V and 3 bases from J, the junction contained 7 bases not matched to a gene. CDR1 MGHDK and CDR2 SYGVNS come from the germline V gene.

V gene TRBV20-1 combines with J gene TRBJ2-3; D gene ambiguous. V lost 7 bases, J lost 1 base, and 12 bases lay in between. This CDR3 comprises 13 residues. Germline V lookup: CDR1 DFQATT, CDR2 SNEGSKA (reference sequence). The CDR3 is CSVRSDRTDTQYF. The CDR3 DNA follows: TGCAGTGTCCGATCCGATCGCACAGATACGCAGTATTTT.

V gene TRBV6-1 combines with J gene TRBJ2-4; D is perhaps TRBD2 (5 bases). CDR3 length: 16 residues. Trimming cost V 10 bases and J 2 bases, with 21 bases left between them. The germline gives CDR1 MNHNS, CDR2 SASEGT. The CDR3 is CATTRRILGTKNIQYF. DNA of the CDR3: TGTGCCACTACAAGGAGGATTCTGGGAACCAAAAACATTCAGTACTTC.

In its sample, this clonotype was seen a few times. The chain carries TRBV19 and TRBJ2-1; unclear D gene. V was trimmed by 5 bases and J by 0 bases, leaving 5 bases between them. Germline CDR1 LNHDA, CDR2 SQIVND (reference sequence). The CDR3 totals 13 residues. CDR3 sequence: CASSESSYNEQFF. CDR3 bases: TGTGCCAGTAGTGAGAGCTCCTACAATGAGCAGTTCTTC.

The chain couples TRBV19 to TRBJ2-7, with 9 bases that match TRBD1. The germline V gene has CDR1 LNHDA and CDR2 SQIVND (reference sequence). V shed 5 bases, J shed 1 base, and the junction held 9 bases outside the gene matches. The CDR3 loop spans 16 amino acids. The CDR3 region has the DNA TGTGCCAGTAGTTCCGGGACAGGGACGGGTTCCTACGAGCAGTACTTC. This translates into CASSSGTGTGSYEQYF.